A selection of T cell receptor beta chains follows, all from one sample in a study of spatial heterogeneity in lung cancer. A single record per CDR3 protein comes from TCRdb applying MiXCR to the 5' RACE reads. The data show more than 9,000 distinct CDR3 sequences, approximately 15% seen once. The sequencing here drew on PBMCs, taken at surgery. The receptors here all came from a male donor with early-stage non-small cell lung cancer. CDR3s include the opening cysteine and the closing phenylalanine or tryptophan. Each record gives: J gene, D gene, V gene, clone size, CDR3 DNA, CDR3 protein. D genes are given only for firm matches. Clone size is not always given. Where it is, it says once, few, many or a class for expanded clones.

j_gene: TRBJ2-1; d_gene: TRBD1; v_gene: TRBV5-1; abundance: medium-sized; CDR3nt: TGCGCCAGCAGCTCCCGGGACAGGTCGAGCTCCTACAATGAGCAGTTCTTC; CDR3aa: CASSSRDRSSSYNEQFF
j_gene: TRBJ2-1; d_gene: TRBD2; v_gene: TRBV12-3/TRBV12-4; abundance: few; CDR3nt: TGTGCCAGCAGTTTGGGGGGACTAGGGTCCTACAATGAGCAGTTCTTC; CDR3aa: CASSLGGLGSYNEQFF
j_gene: TRBJ1-1; d_gene: NA; v_gene: TRBV6-5; abundance: many; CDR3nt: TGTGCCAGCAAACCTGCAAGCATGAACACTGAAGCTTTCTTT; CDR3aa: CASKPASMNTEAFF
j_gene: TRBJ2-7; d_gene: NA; v_gene: TRBV11-2; abundance: NA; CDR3nt: TGTGCCAGCAGCCCCGGGACTTCCCCCTACGAGCAGTACTTC; CDR3aa: CASSPGTSPYEQYF
j_gene: TRBJ2-1; d_gene: NA; v_gene: TRBV29-1; abundance: NA; CDR3nt: TGCAGCGTTGAAGGCTGGGGCAATGAGCAGTTCTTC; CDR3aa: CSVEGWGNEQFF
j_gene: TRBJ1-2; d_gene: TRBD1; v_gene: TRBV2; abundance: many; CDR3nt: TGTGCCAGGTTACAGGGGAACTATGGCTACACCTTC; CDR3aa: CARLQGNYGYTF
j_gene: TRBJ2-7; d_gene: TRBD2; v_gene: TRBV6-1; abundance: NA; CDR3nt: TGTGCCAGCAGGGGGGGACTAGCGGGAGGGCCCGAGCAGTACTTC; CDR3aa: CASRGGLAGGPEQYF
j_gene: TRBJ2-1; d_gene: TRBD2; v_gene: TRBV12-3/TRBV12-4; abundance: many; CDR3nt: TGTGCCAGCAGTTACCGGACTAGCGGGAGGCCTGGCAAGCAGTTCTTC; CDR3aa: CASSYRTSGRPGKQFF
j_gene: TRBJ2-7; d_gene: TRBD2; v_gene: TRBV28; abundance: many; CDR3nt: TGTGCCAGCAGTTTACCCGGGACTAGCGGGACCCCTCGGGAGCAGTACTTC; CDR3aa: CASSLPGTSGTPREQYF
j_gene: TRBJ2-4; d_gene: NA; v_gene: TRBV25-1; abundance: many; CDR3nt: TGTGCCAGCAGTGGACCGCGAGCCAAAAACATTCAGTACTTC; CDR3aa: CASSGPRAKNIQYF
j_gene: TRBJ2-7; d_gene: TRBD2; v_gene: TRBV28; abundance: NA; CDR3nt: TGTGCCAGCAGTCGACTAGCGGGAGTGTCCTACGAGCAGTACTTC; CDR3aa: CASSRLAGVSYEQYF
j_gene: TRBJ2-6; d_gene: NA; v_gene: TRBV27; abundance: NA; CDR3nt: TGTGCCAGCACCTCATGGACGGACTCTGGGGCCAACGTCCTGACTTTC; CDR3aa: CASTSWTDSGANVLTF
j_gene: TRBJ2-2; d_gene: TRBD2; v_gene: TRBV20-1; abundance: few; CDR3nt: TGCAGTGCTTCTTCTCCTAGCGGGAACGGGGAGCTGTTTTTT; CDR3aa: CSASSPSGNGELFF
j_gene: TRBJ2-1; d_gene: NA; v_gene: TRBV7-2; abundance: few; CDR3nt: TGTGCCAGCAGCCACGGGGTCCTCTCCTACAATGAGCAGTTCTTC; CDR3aa: CASSHGVLSYNEQFF
j_gene: TRBJ2-1; d_gene: TRBD2; v_gene: TRBV15; abundance: few; CDR3nt: TGTGCCACCAGCAGAGACCCGCCGGGACTAGCGGGAGATGATGAGCAGTTCTTC; CDR3aa: CATSRDPPGLAGDDEQFF
j_gene: TRBJ1-1; d_gene: NA; v_gene: TRBV28; abundance: few; CDR3nt: TGTGCCAGCAGTTCTTATCCCTCGTACCCAAACACTGAAGCTTTCTTT; CDR3aa: CASSSYPSYPNTEAFF
j_gene: TRBJ2-1; d_gene: TRBD2; v_gene: TRBV7-2; abundance: many; CDR3nt: TGTGCCAGCAGCTATAGCGGGGCAACCTACAATGAGCAGTTCTTC; CDR3aa: CASSYSGATYNEQFF
j_gene: TRBJ1-1; d_gene: NA; v_gene: TRBV10-3; abundance: medium-sized; CDR3nt: TGTGCCATCAGTGAGGGGGTGTCGGCAGCTGAAGCTTTCTTT; CDR3aa: CAISEGVSAAEAFF
j_gene: TRBJ1-4; d_gene: NA; v_gene: TRBV7-7; abundance: NA; CDR3nt: TGTGCTAGCAGCACTGCAACTAATGAAAAACTGTTTTTT; CDR3aa: CASSTATNEKLFF
j_gene: TRBJ2-3; d_gene: NA; v_gene: TRBV6-5; abundance: few; CDR3nt: TGTGCCAGCAGCCTCCAGGCGGGGCCCACAGATACGCAGTATTTT; CDR3aa: CASSLQAGPTDTQYF
j_gene: TRBJ1-2; d_gene: TRBD1; v_gene: TRBV10-2; abundance: NA; CDR3nt: TGCGCCAGCAGTGAGTCTTGGGGGACAGGGGCCGCAAGCTACACCTTC; CDR3aa: CASSESWGTGAASYTF
j_gene: TRBJ2-3; d_gene: NA; v_gene: TRBV19; abundance: medium-sized; CDR3nt: TGTGCCAGTAGTTCGAACCCGGGAGCAGATACGCAGTATTTT; CDR3aa: CASSSNPGADTQYF
j_gene: TRBJ2-4; d_gene: TRBD2; v_gene: TRBV28; abundance: few; CDR3nt: TGTGCCAGCAGCCAGGGACTAGCGGGAGCCGGCTCCAAAAACATTCAGTACTTC; CDR3aa: CASSQGLAGAGSKNIQYF
j_gene: TRBJ2-2; d_gene: NA; v_gene: TRBV28; abundance: NA; CDR3nt: TGTGCCAGCAGCACAGGGACACCTTACACCGGGGAGCTGTTTTTT; CDR3aa: CASSTGTPYTGELFF
j_gene: TRBJ2-5; d_gene: NA; v_gene: TRBV7-8; abundance: few; CDR3nt: TGTGCCAGCAGCAGGGCCCAGCGTAAAGAGACCCAGTACTTC; CDR3aa: CASSRAQRKETQYF
j_gene: TRBJ2-7; d_gene: TRBD2; v_gene: TRBV5-1; abundance: few; CDR3nt: TGCGCCAGCAGCTTCGGGACTAGTGATCTCGAGCAGTACTTC; CDR3aa: CASSFGTSDLEQYF
j_gene: TRBJ2-7; d_gene: NA; v_gene: TRBV12-3/TRBV12-4; abundance: NA; CDR3nt: TGTGCCAGCAGTTTATCTGGCGGGGACGAGCAGTACTTC; CDR3aa: CASSLSGGDEQYF
j_gene: TRBJ2-7; d_gene: NA; v_gene: TRBV28; abundance: NA; CDR3nt: TGTGCCAGCAGTTTAGGGCACCCCAACTCCTACGAGCAGAACTTC; CDR3aa: CASSLGHPNSYEQNF
j_gene: TRBJ1-6; d_gene: NA; v_gene: TRBV20-1; abundance: NA; CDR3nt: TGCAGTGCTAGAGGCCAGTCGGGGGCCCGTCTTAATTCACCCCTCCACTTT; CDR3aa: CSARGQSGARLNSPLHF
j_gene: TRBJ2-1; d_gene: TRBD2; v_gene: TRBV19; abundance: NA; CDR3nt: TGTGCCAGTAGTCTATTCCGAGCTAGCGGAACCTTCGGGCACAATGAGCAGTTCTTC; CDR3aa: CASSLFRASGTFGHNEQFF
j_gene: TRBJ1-1; d_gene: NA; v_gene: TRBV27; abundance: few; CDR3nt: TGTGCCAGCAGTGACAACACTGAAGCTTTCTTT; CDR3aa: CASSDNTEAFF
j_gene: TRBJ1-6; d_gene: NA; v_gene: TRBV7-3; abundance: few; CDR3nt: TGTGCCAGCAGACCAGACGGAAATTCACCCCTCCACTTT; CDR3aa: CASRPDGNSPLHF
j_gene: TRBJ1-1; d_gene: NA; v_gene: TRBV5-5; abundance: many; CDR3nt: TGTGCCAGCAGCTTGGAAGGACGGTTGAACACTGAAGCTTTCTTT; CDR3aa: CASSLEGRLNTEAFF
j_gene: TRBJ2-3; d_gene: TRBD2; v_gene: TRBV7-9; abundance: many; CDR3nt: TGTGCCAGCAGCTCCATTAGCGGGAGCTTATCCACAGATACGCAGTATTTT; CDR3aa: CASSSISGSLSTDTQYF
j_gene: TRBJ2-7; d_gene: NA; v_gene: TRBV6-5; abundance: few; CDR3nt: TGTGCCAGCAGTTACTCGAAGCTCGGAACCTACGAGCAGTACTTC; CDR3aa: CASSYSKLGTYEQYF
j_gene: TRBJ2-2; d_gene: TRBD1; v_gene: TRBV5-1; abundance: few; CDR3nt: TGCGCCAGCAGCCCGGACCCCGGGACAGGGTACACCGGGGAGCTGTTTTTT; CDR3aa: CASSPDPGTGYTGELFF
j_gene: TRBJ2-5; d_gene: NA; v_gene: TRBV13; abundance: NA; CDR3nt: TGTGCCAGCAGCTTAGGCCCTAATGAACAAGAGACCCAGTACTTC; CDR3aa: CASSLGPNEQETQYF
j_gene: TRBJ1-1; d_gene: NA; v_gene: TRBV28; abundance: many; CDR3nt: TGTGCCAGCAGTTTATGGAGCCGACTAAACACTGAAGCTTTCTTT; CDR3aa: CASSLWSRLNTEAFF
j_gene: TRBJ2-1; d_gene: TRBD2; v_gene: TRBV6-6; abundance: many; CDR3nt: TGTGCCAGCAGTTCGGGACTAGCGGGAGCCTACAATGAGCAGTTCTTC; CDR3aa: CASSSGLAGAYNEQFF
j_gene: TRBJ2-5; d_gene: NA; v_gene: TRBV24-1; abundance: NA; CDR3nt: TGTGTCACCAGTGACCCCGGACCCAAGGGAGAGACCCAGTACTTC; CDR3aa: CVTSDPGPKGETQYF
j_gene: TRBJ2-5; d_gene: NA; v_gene: TRBV11-2; abundance: NA; CDR3nt: TGTGCCACCGGGACTTCGGGCAGCGAGACCCAGTACTTC; CDR3aa: CATGTSGSETQYF
j_gene: TRBJ2-5; d_gene: NA; v_gene: TRBV2; abundance: many; CDR3nt: TGTGCCAGCAGTGACTCCGCGTACCAAGAGACCCAGTACTTC; CDR3aa: CASSDSAYQETQYF
j_gene: TRBJ2-7; d_gene: TRBD2; v_gene: TRBV20-1; abundance: few; CDR3nt: TGCAGTGCAAGGATTAGCGGGAGGGTTTACGAGCAGTACTTC; CDR3aa: CSARISGRVYEQYF
j_gene: TRBJ2-1; d_gene: TRBD2; v_gene: TRBV20-1; abundance: NA; CDR3nt: TGCAGTGCTTTCTTCCGACTAGCGCGGGCAAATGAGCAGTTCTTC; CDR3aa: CSAFFRLARANEQFF
j_gene: TRBJ2-5; d_gene: NA; v_gene: TRBV20-1; abundance: many; CDR3nt: TGCAGTGCTAGAGGGGGCCTGGGGAAGACCCAGTACTTC; CDR3aa: CSARGGLGKTQYF
j_gene: TRBJ2-1; d_gene: TRBD2; v_gene: TRBV11-2; abundance: many; CDR3nt: TGTGCCAGCAGCTTAGCTTGGACTAGCGGGAAGAATGAGCAGTTCTTC; CDR3aa: CASSLAWTSGKNEQFF
j_gene: TRBJ1-5; d_gene: NA; v_gene: TRBV12-3/TRBV12-4; abundance: NA; CDR3nt: TGTGCCAGCAGTTTAAGTGGGGGGACTAGCAATCAGCCCCAGCATTTT; CDR3aa: CASSLSGGTSNQPQHF
j_gene: TRBJ2-7; d_gene: NA; v_gene: TRBV5-1; abundance: NA; CDR3nt: TGCGCCAGCAGCTTGGACGGTTCCTACGAGCAGTACTTC; CDR3aa: CASSLDGSYEQYF
j_gene: TRBJ2-7; d_gene: NA; v_gene: TRBV28; abundance: few; CDR3nt: TGTGCCAGCAGTTTATGGGGTAGTAGGTACGAGCAGTACTTC; CDR3aa: CASSLWGSRYEQYF
j_gene: TRBJ1-2; d_gene: NA; v_gene: TRBV29-1; abundance: many; CDR3nt: TGCAGCGTTGCACAGCACTATGGCTACACCTTC; CDR3aa: CSVAQHYGYTF
j_gene: TRBJ2-4; d_gene: TRBD1; v_gene: TRBV28; abundance: few; CDR3nt: TGTGCCAGCAGTACAACCAACAGGGGCCTAGCTGTAAGGCTTCAGTACTTC; CDR3aa: CASSTTNRGLAVRLQYF
j_gene: TRBJ2-1; d_gene: TRBD2; v_gene: TRBV7-6; abundance: NA; CDR3nt: TGTGCCAGCAGCCCCCATGGACTAGAATATGAGCAGTTCTTC; CDR3aa: CASSPHGLEYEQFF
j_gene: TRBJ1-5; d_gene: TRBD1; v_gene: TRBV19; abundance: many; CDR3nt: TGTGCCAGTATGGGACAGTACAATCAGCCCCAGCATTTT; CDR3aa: CASMGQYNQPQHF
j_gene: TRBJ1-4; d_gene: NA; v_gene: TRBV30; abundance: few; CDR3nt: TGTGCCTGGAGTGTTACAGGGTGGAATAGAGCTAATGAAAAACTGTTTTTT; CDR3aa: CAWSVTGWNRANEKLFF
j_gene: TRBJ2-7; d_gene: NA; v_gene: TRBV2; abundance: few; CDR3nt: TGTGCCAGCAGCGAAAATCATAGGGCATGGGGACACCTTCCAACCTACGAGCAGTACTTC; CDR3aa: CASSENHRAWGHLPTYEQYF
j_gene: TRBJ1-6; d_gene: NA; v_gene: TRBV18; abundance: NA; CDR3nt: TGTGCCAGCTCACAGGGGAGTTATAATTCACCCCTCCACTTT; CDR3aa: CASSQGSYNSPLHF
j_gene: TRBJ1-1; d_gene: NA; v_gene: TRBV12-3/TRBV12-4; abundance: NA; CDR3nt: TGTGCCAGCAGCTCAAGACGGACGAACACTGAAGCTTTCTTT; CDR3aa: CASSSRRTNTEAFF